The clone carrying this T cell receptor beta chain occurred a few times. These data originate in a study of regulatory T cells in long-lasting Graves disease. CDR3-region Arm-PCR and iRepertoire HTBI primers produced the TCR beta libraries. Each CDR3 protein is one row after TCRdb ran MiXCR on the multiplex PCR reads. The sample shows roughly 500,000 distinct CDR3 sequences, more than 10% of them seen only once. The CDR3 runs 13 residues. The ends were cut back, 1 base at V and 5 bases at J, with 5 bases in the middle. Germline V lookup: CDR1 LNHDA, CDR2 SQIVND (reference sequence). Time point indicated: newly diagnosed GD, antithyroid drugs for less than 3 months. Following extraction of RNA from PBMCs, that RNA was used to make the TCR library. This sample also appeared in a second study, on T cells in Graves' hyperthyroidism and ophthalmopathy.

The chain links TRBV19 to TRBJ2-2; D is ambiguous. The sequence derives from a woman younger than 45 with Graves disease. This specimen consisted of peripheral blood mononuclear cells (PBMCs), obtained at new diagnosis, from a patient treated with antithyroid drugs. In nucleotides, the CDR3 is TGTGCCAGTAGTATAGCAGAGACCGGGGAGCTGTTTTTT. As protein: CASSIAETGELFF.